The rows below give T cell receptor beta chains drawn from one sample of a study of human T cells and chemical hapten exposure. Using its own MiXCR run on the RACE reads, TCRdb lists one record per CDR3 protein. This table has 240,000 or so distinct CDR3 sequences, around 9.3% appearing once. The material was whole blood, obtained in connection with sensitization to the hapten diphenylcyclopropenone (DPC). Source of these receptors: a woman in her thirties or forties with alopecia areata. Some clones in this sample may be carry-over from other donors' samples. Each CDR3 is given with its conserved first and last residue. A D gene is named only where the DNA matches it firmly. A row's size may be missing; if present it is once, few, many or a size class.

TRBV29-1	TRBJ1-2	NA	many	TGCAGCGTTGTTGGCACTACTATGGGTGGCTACACCTTC	CSVVGTTMGGYTF
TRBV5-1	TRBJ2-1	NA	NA	TGCGCCAGCAGCTTGGGATCCATAGCGGCAAGCTCCTACAATGAGCAGTTCTTC	CASSLGSIAASSYNEQFF
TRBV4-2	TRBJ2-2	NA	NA	TGTGCCAGCAGCCAAGTCACAAGGATTAAATCCGCCGGGGAGCTGTTTTTT	CASSQVTRIKSAGELFF
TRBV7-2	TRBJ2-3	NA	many	TGTGCCAGCAGCTTAGCGCACGGAACAGATACGCAGTATTTT	CASSLAHGTDTQYF
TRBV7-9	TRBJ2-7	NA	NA	TGTGCCAGCAGCTTAGGGGGGTTCCTGCCCTACGAGCAGTACTTC	CASSLGGFLPYEQYF
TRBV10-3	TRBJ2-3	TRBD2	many	TGTGCCATCAGTGAGTCTTCACCTAGCGGGAGGCGAGATACGCAGTATTTT	CAISESSPSGRRDTQYF
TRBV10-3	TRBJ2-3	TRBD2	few	TGTGCCATCAGTGAGGCTAGCGGGGCAGATACGCAGTATTTT	CAISEASGADTQYF
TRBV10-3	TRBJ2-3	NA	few	TGTGCCATCAGTGAGCTCGGAAGAGGCACAGATACGCAGTATTTT	CAISELGRGTDTQYF
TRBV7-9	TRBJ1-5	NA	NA	TGTGCCAGCAGCTTAGAGAGTGGCCATAGCAATCAGCCCCAGCATTTT	CASSLESGHSNQPQHF
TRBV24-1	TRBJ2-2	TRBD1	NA	TGTGCCACCAGTGGCGACAGGGACACCGGGGAGCTGTTTTTT	CATSGDRDTGELFF
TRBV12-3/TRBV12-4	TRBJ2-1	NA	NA	TGTGCCAGCAGCAGAACCGGGACAGAGCAGTTCTTC	CASSRTGTEQFF
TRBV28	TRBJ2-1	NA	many	TGTGCCAGCAGTGAAGCGCTAGCGCCCAATGAGCAGTTCTTC	CASSEALAPNEQFF
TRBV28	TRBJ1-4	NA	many	TGTGCCACCGGGGGGCGCGGAACTAATGAAAAACTGTTTTTT	CATGGRGTNEKLFF
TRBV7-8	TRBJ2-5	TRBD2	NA	TGTGCCAGCAGCGGAGGTCGGCTAGCGGGAGTTGAGACCCAGTACTTC	CASSGGRLAGVETQYF
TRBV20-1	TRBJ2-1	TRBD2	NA	TGCAGTGCTAGTCATGGGACTAGCGGGAGCTACAATGAGCAGTTCTTC	CSASHGTSGSYNEQFF
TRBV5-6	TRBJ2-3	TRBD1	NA	TGTGCCAGCAGCTCCAACAGGGGGCAAGATACGCAGTATTTT	CASSSNRGQDTQYF
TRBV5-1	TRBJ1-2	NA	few	TGCGCCAGCAGCTCTTCCGGGACACTAGCCTATGGCTACACCTTC	CASSSSGTLAYGYTF
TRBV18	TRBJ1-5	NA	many	TGTGCCAGCTCACCAAATGAAGGGGCACAACAGCCCCAGCATTTT	CASSPNEGAQQPQHF
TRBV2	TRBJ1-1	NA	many	TGTGCCAGCAGTGAATTTGGTGATAGGAACACTGAAGCTTTCTTT	CASSEFGDRNTEAFF
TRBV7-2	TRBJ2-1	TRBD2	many	TGTGCCAGCGCTCCCGGACTAGCCCCCAATGAGCAGTTCTTC	CASAPGLAPNEQFF
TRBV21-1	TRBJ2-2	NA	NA	TGTGCCAGCCGGACCCGAGGGGCCGGGGAGCTGTTTTTT	CASRTRGAGELFF
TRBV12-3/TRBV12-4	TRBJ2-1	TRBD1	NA	TGTGCCAGCAGTCTGACAGGGGGGAGTGAGCAGTTCTTC	CASSLTGGSEQFF
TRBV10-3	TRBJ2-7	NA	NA	TGTGCCATGGGGACATCTAGCTACGAGCAGTACTTC	CAMGTSSYEQYF
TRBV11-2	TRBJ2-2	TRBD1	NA	TGTGCCAGCAGCTTAGATGTGACAGGGGGCGTGGACACCGGGGAGCTGTTTTTT	CASSLDVTGGVDTGELFF
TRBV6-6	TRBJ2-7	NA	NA	TGTGTCAGCACCCCAACGAGCCCCGCCTACGAGCAGTACTTC	CVSTPTSPAYEQYF
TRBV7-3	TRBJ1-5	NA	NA	TGTGCCAGCAGGAGGACCTCTCAGCAGGGAGGGTGGGCGTGTCAGCCCCAGCATTTT	CASRRTSQQGGWACQPQHF
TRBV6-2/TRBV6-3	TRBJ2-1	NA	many	TGTGCCAGCAGTTACTCGGAAAACAATGAGCAGTTCTTC	CASSYSENNEQFF
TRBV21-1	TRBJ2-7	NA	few	TGTGCCAGCAGCCTCCGGACTAGCGGGAGGGAGTCCTACGAGCAGTACTTC	CASSLRTSGRESYEQYF
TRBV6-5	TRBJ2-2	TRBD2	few	TGTGCCAGCACCCCGTTTAGCGGGGACACCGGGGAGCTGTTTTTT	CASTPFSGDTGELFF
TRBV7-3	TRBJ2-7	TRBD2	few	TGTGCCAGCAGCACGTCGACTAGCCTTGTCGAGCAGTACTTC	CASSTSTSLVEQYF
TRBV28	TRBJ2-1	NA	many	TGTGCCAGCAGTCCCCCTAGTCTAGCCGAGCAGTTCTTC	CASSPPSLAEQFF
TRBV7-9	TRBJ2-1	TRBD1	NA	TGTGCCAGCAGCTTAGCGAGGCGACAGGGGGCGGAAGATGAGCAGTTCTTC	CASSLARRQGAEDEQFF
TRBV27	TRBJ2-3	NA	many	TGTGCCAGCAGTACGGAACTAGGGACAGATACGCAGTATTTT	CASSTELGTDTQYF
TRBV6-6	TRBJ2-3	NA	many	TGTGCCAGCAGTTACCCCGGAGATACGCAGTATTTT	CASSYPGDTQYF
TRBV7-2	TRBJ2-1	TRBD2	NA	TGTGCCAGCAGCTTAGAGGGACTAGCGGGAGTGGGGCAGTTCTTC	CASSLEGLAGVGQFF
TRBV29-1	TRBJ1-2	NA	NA	TGCAGCGTTGTATGGGGCTATGGCTACACCTTC	CSVVWGYGYTF
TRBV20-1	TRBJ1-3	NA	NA	TGCAGTGCTAGAGATCGCTTTCGACAGGCGTACTCTGGAAACACCATATATTTT	CSARDRFRQAYSGNTIYF
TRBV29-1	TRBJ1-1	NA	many	TGCAGCGTTGAAGTAGGGAGCACTGAAGCTTTCTTT	CSVEVGSTEAFF
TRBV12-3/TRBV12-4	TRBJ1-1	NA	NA	TGTGCCAGCAAAACGGACAGTAAGTACACTGAAGCTTTCTTT	CASKTDSKYTEAFF
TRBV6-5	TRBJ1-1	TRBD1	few	TGTGCCAGCAGTTACAGGGGACAGGGGAGGGTCGGAGCTTTCTTT	CASSYRGQGRVGAFF
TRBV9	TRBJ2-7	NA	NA	TGTGCCAGCAGCGTATTGCCGGCGTCATCCTACGAGCAGTACTTC	CASSVLPASSYEQYF